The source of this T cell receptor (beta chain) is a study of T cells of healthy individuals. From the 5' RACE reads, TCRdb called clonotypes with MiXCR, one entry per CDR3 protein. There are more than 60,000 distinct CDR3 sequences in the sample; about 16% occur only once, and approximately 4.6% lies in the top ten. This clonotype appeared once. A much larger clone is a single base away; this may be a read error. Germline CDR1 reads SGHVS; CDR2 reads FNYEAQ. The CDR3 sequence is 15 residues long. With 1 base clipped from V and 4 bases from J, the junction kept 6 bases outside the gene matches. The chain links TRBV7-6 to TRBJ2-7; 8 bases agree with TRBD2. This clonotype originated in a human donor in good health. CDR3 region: CASSLVAGRGYEQYF. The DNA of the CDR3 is TGTGCCAGCAGCTTAGTAGCGGGGAGAGGGTACGAGCAGTACTTC.